This passage covers 3 T cell receptor beta chains from one sample sequenced in a study of spatial heterogeneity in lung cancer. Study-wide findings and caveats: In tumors, expanded intratumoral alpha and beta TCR counts tracked mutation counts.

For these receptors, no antigen is known. Time point indicated: sample taken at primary tumor resection. TCRdb processed the 5' RACE reads anew with MiXCR; each CDR3 protein has one entry. In the table there are about 8,000 distinct CDR3 sequences, 9.6% of which are singletons. This specimen consisted of lung tumor tissue, obtained at surgery. These receptors all stem from a male donor with early-stage non-small cell lung cancer.

This clonotype was seen at least ten times. This clone may be a read error of a much larger clone one base away. The chain employs TRBV14 and TRBJ2-1; the D gene is possibly TRBD2 (6 bases). This CDR3 spans 14 amino acids. Germline CDR1 and CDR2: SGHDN and FVKESK. The CDR3 nucleotides are TGTGTCAGCAGCCAAGGAAGGGCGGGGAATGAGCAGTTCTTC. It codes for CVSSQGRAGNEQFF.

This clonotype is medium-sized in the sample. This chain connects TRBV2 to TRBJ1-2; TRBD1 might be the D (5 bases). The V gene's germline CDR1 is SNHLY and CDR2 FYNNEI. The CDR3 consists of 13 residues. Trimming shortened V by 6 bases and J by 0 bases, and 8 bases separated the two germline ends. In DNA form, the CDR3 reads TGTGCCAGCAGGACAGCTGCTAACTATGGCTACACCTTC. Protein product: CASRTAANYGYTF.

This clonotype was picked up many times. Written as DNA, the CDR3 is TGCAGTGCTAGAGCACTAGCCGATTCGTACAATGAGCAGTTCTTC. As protein: CSARALADSYNEQFF. The chain employs TRBV20-1 and TRBJ2-1; D is possibly TRBD2 (6 bases). CDR1 and CDR2 (germline): DFQATT, SNEGSKA (reference sequence). Trimming cost V 1 base and J 4 bases, with 14 bases left between them. There are 15 residues in the CDR3.